What follows describes a single TCR beta chain. What it recognizes is unknown. The TCR beta profiling, which covered VDJ combination and CDR3 sequence, was carried out using genomic DNA as the template. Using its own MiXCR run on the reads, TCRdb lists one record per CDR3 protein. The profile covers fewer than 250,000 distinct CDR3 sequences, with 54% appearing a single time and approximately 16% taken by the ten largest. These data are taken from a study of CD8+CD57+ T cells in acquired aplastic anemia. General observations from the study: Around 27 CD8+ CDR3 sequences occurred in both the patients and the controls.

This CDR3 contains 12 residues. Trimming stripped 7 bases from V and 4 bases from J, with 13 bases between. Germline CDR1 and CDR2: SQVTM and ANQGSEA. The V call is TRBV29-1, the J call TRBJ1-2, with a tentative D call TRBD1 (6 bases). Specimen: sorted CD4+, CD8+, or CD8+CD57+ T cells (not recorded which) from PBMCs. This sequence was found in a human donor in good health, serving as a control. The CDR3 bases are TGCAGCGACCGGGACAACCTCTATGGCTACACCTTC. Translation: CSDRDNLYGYTF. Variable domain in full (rest from reference TRBV29-1 and TRBJ1-2): SAVISQKPSRDICQRGTSLTIQCQVDSQVTMMFWYRQQPGQSLTLIATANQGSEATYESGFVIDKFPISRPNLTFSTLTVSNMSPEDSSIYLCSDRDNLYGYTFGSGTRLTVV.